The TCR beta chain described here comes from a study of T-cell reconstitution after alpha-beta-depleted transplantation in children (dated by TCRdb to the mid-2010s). In the study overall: Using TCR repertoire profiling, the study followed T-cell immune reconstitution in a quantitative way in children after TCRalphabeta/CD19-depleted allogeneic hematopoietic cell transplantation.

This clonotype appeared a few times. The antigen it recognizes is unknown. Per-nucleotide qualities are absent, and no much larger clonotype sits a single base away. Its CDR3 holds 17 amino acids, cysteine through phenylalanine. CDR3 DNA is the only sequence kept; it has 51 bases, read in frame from the first base. For CDR1 and CDR2, the germline V gene lists MNHEY and SVGEGT. After removal of 5 bases from V and 0 bases from J, the junction retains 6 bases not matched to a gene. Libraries were constructed by PCR. Sequencer: Illumina HiSeq 2500. Molecular barcoding was employed in the preparation of TCR libraries, with unique molecular identifiers being used to normalize TCRbeta repertoire quantification. Using fastp trimming at Q25 and MiXCR clonotype assembly, TCRdb reanalyzed the public sequencing data and kept in-frame beta chains. Each entry is one CDR3 protein sequence, shown with its most common DNA and genes. The sample table contains about 610,000 distinct CDR3 sequences; only one count was recorded for 10% to 13% of them. Less than 5% of the sample is taken by the ten largest.

The sample was PBMCs from the stem cell graft donor, taken from the stem cell graft. The origin of this receptor is a human donor who donated a stem cell graft to a child with acute myeloid leukemia. Rearrangement joined TRBV6-2 or TRBV6-3 to TRBJ2-2; TRBD2 lines up with 10 middle nucleotides. The CDR3 protein: CASSRRTSGANTGELFF. The DNA reads TGTGCCAGCAGTCGACGGACTAGCGGAGCGAACACCGGGGAGCTGTTTTTT.